These 9 T cell receptor beta chains were all obtained from the same sample, sequenced in a study of vaccination and CD4 T cells after COVID-19. Researchers used the Oncomine TCR Beta short-read assay to sequence DNA from cultured CD4+ T cells. In TCRdb, the PCR reads were re-called with MiXCR into one record per CDR3 protein. This table holds tens of thousands of distinct CDR3 sequences, 40% to 55% found once. Treatment meaning: roughly ten-day PBMC culture with coronavirus spike peptide pools or control peptides (ViraFEST assay). Their recognized antigens are unknown. The sequencing used CD4+ T cells from blood, cultured in vitro, collected before SARS-CoV-2 vaccination. These receptor sequences come from a human donor who received a COVID-19 vaccine.

The table lists this clonotype with a few counts. The chain carries TRBV25-1 and TRBJ2-5; TRBD2 aligns across 7 bases. V shed 2 bases, J shed 5 bases, and the junction held 26 bases outside the gene matches. Germline CDR1 reads MGHDK; CDR2 reads SYGVNS. The CDR3 has 21 residues. CDR3 sequence (DNA): TGTGCCAGCAGTGAAGGGGGGGGTGCTACGGGCAGGGATAGGATTTCGGAGACCCAGTACTTC. Its translation is CASSEGGGATGRDRISETQYF.

This chain uses TRBV12-3 or TRBV12-4 with TRBJ1-1, with 8 bases aligning to TRBD1. V shed 3 bases, J shed 5 bases, and the junction held 5 bases outside the gene matches. There are 14 residues in the CDR3. This chain's CDR3 is CASSFPGGSTEAFF. CDR3 DNA sequence: TGTGCCAGCAGTTTCCCAGGGGGCTCGACTGAAGCTTTCTTT.

CDR3 nucleotides: TGTGCCACCAGTGATTCTCCGGGACAGGGGGCGACCGGGGAGCTGTTTTTT. The encoded protein is CATSDSPGQGATGELFF. The rearrangement uses TRBV24-1 and TRBJ2-2; 12 nucleotides line up with TRBD1. This CDR3 contains 17 residues. Unmatched junction bases numbered 5, after V lost 2 bases and J lost 5 bases. CDR1 is KGHDR, CDR2 SFDVKD, per germline.

This clonotype rates as medium-sized. The CDR3 DNA is TGTGCCATCAGTGATCAAGGGTATGGAGAAGAAGCTTTCTTT. It encodes CAISDQGYGEEAFF. V is TRBV10-3 and J is TRBJ1-1, with D uncertain. Germline CDR1 and CDR2: ENHRY and SYGVKD. V lost 3 bases and J 8 bases, leaving 16 bases between the germline ends. The CDR3 has 14 residues.

V is TRBV7-9 and J is TRBJ1-1, with D possibly being TRBD1 (6 bases). CDR1 and CDR2 (germline): SEHNR, FQNEAQ (reference sequence). The CDR3 sequence is 14 residues long. V gave up 2 bases and J gave up 4 bases, with 11 bases separating them. DNA for the CDR3: TGTGCCAGCAGCTTATCCGGGGGCGTCACTGAAGCTTTCTTT. This encodes CASSLSGGVTEAFF.

This clonotype occurred a few times. CDR3 sequence reads: CSGGQHEKLFF. DNA of the CDR3: TGCAGCGGGGGCCAGCACGAAAAACTGTTTTTT. The V and J genes are TRBV29-1 and TRBJ1-4, with D maybe TRBD1 (5 bases). This CDR3 contains 11 residues. With 7 bases removed from V and 8 bases from J, the gap between germline ends came to 11 bases. Germline CDR1 reads SQVTM; CDR2 reads ANQGSEA.

The CDR3 sequence: CASSLVPGGVYGYTF. CDR3 DNA: TGTGCCAGCAGCTTAGTCCCAGGGGGAGTATATGGCTACACCTTC. This chain links TRBV7-2 with TRBJ1-2; 7 positions match TRBD1. CDR1 is SGHTA and CDR2 is FQGNSA in the germline V gene. The CDR3 spans 15 residues. V lost 1 base, J lost 5 bases, and 7 bases stayed unmatched.

On this clonotype: Germline is not matched at one junction end, which may reflect a read error. This chain joins TRBV7-2 and TRBJ2-7; TRBD2 aligns across 11 bases. There are 14 residues in the CDR3. Germline V gives CDR1 SGHTA, CDR2 FQGNSA. CDR3 sequence (DNA): TGTGCCAGTAGCTTAGCGGGGGGGCCACACGAGCAGTACTTC. It encodes CASSLAGGPHEQYF.

The chain combines TRBV2 with TRBJ2-3; 7 bases map to TRBD2. V lost 6 bases and J lost 3; bases outside the gene matches: 6. The germline V gene has CDR1 SNHLY and CDR2 FYNNEI. The CDR3 contains 14 residues. CDR3 coding DNA: TGTGCCAGCAGATGGGGGGGAGGGACAGATACGCAGTATTTT. Its translation is CASRWGGGTDTQYF.